This is a list of T cell receptor beta chains from one sample in a study of blood T cells in healthy people across ages. TCRdb re-derived calls from the 5' RACE reads in MiXCR, one entry per CDR3 protein. In the table there are about 1.7 million distinct CDR3 sequences, 28% of which are singletons. Sequencing was performed on blood. The receptors here all came from a woman aged 25 to 39 in good health. Each CDR3 is given with its conserved first and last residue. Each record gives: J gene, D gene, V gene, clone size, CDR3 protein, CDR3 DNA. The D gene is left open where the match is weak. Where a row states a size, it is once, few, many or the class of an expanded clone; other rows omit it.

j_gene: TRBJ1-2; d_gene: TRBD1; v_gene: TRBV9; abundance: few; CDR3aa: CASSGRDRVYGGYTF; CDR3nt: TGTGCCAGCAGCGGCCGGGACAGGGTGTACGGTGGCTACACCTTC
j_gene: TRBJ2-7; d_gene: .; v_gene: TRBV25-1; abundance: .; CDR3aa: CASREGDWAREQYF; CDR3nt: TGTGCCAGCAGGGAGGGAGATTGGGCGCGGGAGCAGTACTTC
j_gene: TRBJ1-6; d_gene: .; v_gene: TRBV11-2; abundance: few; CDR3aa: CASSPPPNSPLHF; CDR3nt: TGTGCCAGCAGCCCCCCCCCAAATTCACCCCTCCACTTT
j_gene: TRBJ2-5; d_gene: TRBD1; v_gene: TRBV29-1; abundance: .; CDR3aa: CSVEGTGDPDPETQYF; CDR3nt: TGCAGCGTTGAGGGGACAGGAGATCCGGACCCAGAGACCCAGTACTTC
j_gene: TRBJ1-2; d_gene: .; v_gene: TRBV25-1; abundance: .; CDR3aa: CACAGGGHYGYTF; CDR3nt: TGTGCCTGCGCGGGGGGGGGTCACTATGGCTACACCTTC
j_gene: TRBJ2-1; d_gene: .; v_gene: TRBV4-1; abundance: .; CDR3aa: CASSRALGNNEQFF; CDR3nt: TGCGCCAGCAGCCGCGCTCTAGGGAACAATGAGCAGTTCTTC
j_gene: TRBJ1-4; d_gene: .; v_gene: TRBV24-1; abundance: .; CDR3aa: CATSDSSGADEKLFF; CDR3nt: TGTGCCACCAGTGATTCGTCCGGGGCTGATGAAAAACTGTTTTTT
j_gene: TRBJ2-2; d_gene: .; v_gene: TRBV12-3/TRBV12-4; abundance: few; CDR3aa: CASSLGLTNTGELFF; CDR3nt: TGTGCCAGCAGTTTAGGGCTCACGAACACCGGGGAGCTGTTTTTT
j_gene: TRBJ2-3; d_gene: .; v_gene: TRBV7-3; abundance: few; CDR3aa: CASSLNPGTTDTQYF; CDR3nt: TGTGCCAGCAGCTTAAATCCGGGGACCACAGATACGCAGTATTTT
j_gene: TRBJ2-3; d_gene: .; v_gene: TRBV21-1; abundance: few; CDR3aa: CASSKAGGVRDTQYF; CDR3nt: TGTGCCAGCAGCAAAGCGGGGGGGGTTCGAGATACGCAGTATTTT
j_gene: TRBJ1-2; d_gene: TRBD1; v_gene: TRBV29-1; abundance: many; CDR3aa: CSVDLTGTGGYTF; CDR3nt: TGCAGCGTTGATCTGACAGGGACGGGTGGCTACACCTTC
j_gene: TRBJ2-7; d_gene: .; v_gene: TRBV7-9; abundance: few; CDR3aa: CASSRGIWGNYEQYF; CDR3nt: TGTGCCAGCAGCCGGGGGATTTGGGGAAACTACGAGCAGTACTTC
j_gene: TRBJ2-7; d_gene: .; v_gene: TRBV6-5; abundance: many; CDR3aa: CASSYSQGSSYEQYF; CDR3nt: TGTGCCAGCAGTTACTCTCAGGGGAGCTCCTACGAGCAGTACTTC
j_gene: TRBJ2-7; d_gene: .; v_gene: TRBV7-3; abundance: .; CDR3aa: CASSLTQTGPQYF; CDR3nt: TGTGCCAGCAGCTTAACCCAGACCGGCCCGCAGTACTTC
j_gene: TRBJ2-7; d_gene: TRBD1; v_gene: TRBV4-1; abundance: many; CDR3aa: CASSLPGQSYEQYF; CDR3nt: TGCGCCAGCAGCCTACCGGGACAGTCCTACGAGCAGTACTTC
j_gene: TRBJ2-1; d_gene: .; v_gene: TRBV2; abundance: .; CDR3aa: CASSEVRGPLSEQFF; CDR3nt: TGTGCCAGCAGTGAAGTTCGGGGGCCATTGAGTGAGCAGTTCTTC
j_gene: TRBJ2-6; d_gene: TRBD1; v_gene: TRBV6-1; abundance: .; CDR3aa: CASRPGQGAAGANVLTF; CDR3nt: TGTGCCAGCAGACCTGGACAGGGGGCGGCTGGGGCCAACGTCCTGACTTTC
j_gene: TRBJ2-6; d_gene: .; v_gene: TRBV20-1; abundance: .; CDR3aa: CSARDLTDSGANVLTF; CDR3nt: TGCAGTGCTAGAGATCTCACGGACAGTGGGGCCAACGTCCTGACTTTC
j_gene: TRBJ2-3; d_gene: .; v_gene: TRBV19; abundance: .; CDR3aa: CASSPLTVNTQYF; CDR3nt: TGTGCCAGTAGTCCCTTGACAGTAAATACGCAGTATTTT
j_gene: TRBJ2-4; d_gene: .; v_gene: TRBV19; abundance: .; CDR3aa: CASSTGSNIQYF; CDR3nt: TGTGCCAGCTCCACCGGGTCAAACATTCAGTACTTC
j_gene: TRBJ2-3; d_gene: .; v_gene: TRBV7-9; abundance: .; CDR3aa: CASSSKRRDTDTQYF; CDR3nt: TGTGCCAGCAGCTCCAAGCGGAGGGACACAGATACGCAGTATTTT
j_gene: TRBJ1-6; d_gene: .; v_gene: TRBV20-1; abundance: .; CDR3aa: CSATRARWSPLHF; CDR3nt: TGCAGTGCTACCAGGGCGCGATGGTCACCCCTCCACTTT
j_gene: TRBJ2-5; d_gene: .; v_gene: TRBV15; abundance: many; CDR3aa: CATSRDPEETQYF; CDR3nt: TGTGCCACCAGCAGAGATCCGGAAGAGACCCAGTACTTC
j_gene: TRBJ2-7; d_gene: TRBD1; v_gene: TRBV5-6; abundance: .; CDR3aa: CASSTSGTGFHEQYF; CDR3nt: TGTGCCAGCAGCACATCCGGGACAGGGTTCCACGAGCAGTACTTC
j_gene: TRBJ2-3; d_gene: .; v_gene: TRBV3-1; abundance: .; CDR3aa: CASSQGRTRNSDTQYF; CDR3nt: TGTGCCAGCAGCCAAGGTCGAACCCGGAATTCGGATACGCAGTATTTT
j_gene: TRBJ1-2; d_gene: .; v_gene: TRBV7-2; abundance: .; CDR3aa: CASRIDSLSNYGYTF; CDR3nt: TGTGCCAGCAGAATTGACAGCCTCTCTAACTATGGCTACACCTTC
j_gene: TRBJ1-1; d_gene: .; v_gene: TRBV3-1; abundance: .; CDR3aa: CASSQDPVAGLFEAFF; CDR3nt: TGTGCCAGCAGCCAAGATCCTGTTGCCGGGCTTTTTGAAGCTTTCTTT
j_gene: TRBJ1-2; d_gene: .; v_gene: TRBV9; abundance: few; CDR3aa: CASNRQNYGYTF; CDR3nt: TGTGCCAGCAACAGACAGAACTATGGCTACACCTTC
j_gene: TRBJ2-2; d_gene: TRBD2; v_gene: TRBV9; abundance: .; CDR3aa: CASSGSSGPGELFF; CDR3nt: TGTGCCAGCAGCGGCTCTAGCGGCCCCGGGGAGCTGTTTTTT
j_gene: TRBJ1-6; d_gene: TRBD1; v_gene: TRBV5-1; abundance: .; CDR3aa: CASSLGDGTVNSPLHF; CDR3nt: TGCGCCAGCAGCTTGGGTGACGGGACAGTAAATTCACCCCTCCACTTT
j_gene: TRBJ2-1; d_gene: TRBD1; v_gene: TRBV6-2/TRBV6-3; abundance: .; CDR3aa: CASSYGGRGQGLVNEQFF; CDR3nt: TGTGCCAGCAGTTACGGGGGGCGAGGACAGGGGTTGGTCAATGAGCAGTTCTTC
j_gene: TRBJ2-6; d_gene: .; v_gene: TRBV6-2/TRBV6-3; abundance: few; CDR3aa: CASSRPPSFFSGANVLTF; CDR3nt: TGTGCCAGCAGCCGACCTCCGAGTTTCTTCTCTGGGGCCAACGTCCTGACTTTC